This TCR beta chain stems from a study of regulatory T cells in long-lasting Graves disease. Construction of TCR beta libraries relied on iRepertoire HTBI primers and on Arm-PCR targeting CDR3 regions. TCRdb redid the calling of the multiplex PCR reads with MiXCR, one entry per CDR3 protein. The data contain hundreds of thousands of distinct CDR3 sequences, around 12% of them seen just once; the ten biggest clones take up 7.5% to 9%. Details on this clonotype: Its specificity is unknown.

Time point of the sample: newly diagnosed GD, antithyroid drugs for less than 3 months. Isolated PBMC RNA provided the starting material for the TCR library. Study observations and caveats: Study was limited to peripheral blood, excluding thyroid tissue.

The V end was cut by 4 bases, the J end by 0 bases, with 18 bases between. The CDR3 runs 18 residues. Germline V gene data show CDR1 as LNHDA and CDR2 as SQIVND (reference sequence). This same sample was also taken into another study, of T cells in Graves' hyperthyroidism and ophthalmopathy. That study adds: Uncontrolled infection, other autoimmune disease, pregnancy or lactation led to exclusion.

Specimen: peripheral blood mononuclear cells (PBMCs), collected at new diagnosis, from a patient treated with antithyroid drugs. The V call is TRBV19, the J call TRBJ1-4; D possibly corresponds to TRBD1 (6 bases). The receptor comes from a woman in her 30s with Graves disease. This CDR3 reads CASSRGLGVEATNEKLFF. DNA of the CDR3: TGTGCCAGTAGTAGGGGGCTAGGAGTAGAGGCAACTAATGAAAAACTGTTTTTT.